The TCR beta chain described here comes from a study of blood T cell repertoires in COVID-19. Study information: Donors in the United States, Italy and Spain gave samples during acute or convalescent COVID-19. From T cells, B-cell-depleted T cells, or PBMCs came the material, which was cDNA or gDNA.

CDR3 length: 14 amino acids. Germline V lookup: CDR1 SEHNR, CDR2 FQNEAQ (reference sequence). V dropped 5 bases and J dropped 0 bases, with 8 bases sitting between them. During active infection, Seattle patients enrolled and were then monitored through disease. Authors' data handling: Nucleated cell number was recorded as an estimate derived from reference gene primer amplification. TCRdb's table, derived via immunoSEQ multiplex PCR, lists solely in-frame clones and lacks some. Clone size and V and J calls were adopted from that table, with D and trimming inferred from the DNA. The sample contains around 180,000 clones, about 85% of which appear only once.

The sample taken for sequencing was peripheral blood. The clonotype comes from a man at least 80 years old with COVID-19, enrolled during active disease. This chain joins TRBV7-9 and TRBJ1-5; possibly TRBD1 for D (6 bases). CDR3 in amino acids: CASSLQGSNQPQHF. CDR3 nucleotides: TGTGCCAGCAGCCTACAGGGTAGCAATCAGCCCCAGCATTTT.